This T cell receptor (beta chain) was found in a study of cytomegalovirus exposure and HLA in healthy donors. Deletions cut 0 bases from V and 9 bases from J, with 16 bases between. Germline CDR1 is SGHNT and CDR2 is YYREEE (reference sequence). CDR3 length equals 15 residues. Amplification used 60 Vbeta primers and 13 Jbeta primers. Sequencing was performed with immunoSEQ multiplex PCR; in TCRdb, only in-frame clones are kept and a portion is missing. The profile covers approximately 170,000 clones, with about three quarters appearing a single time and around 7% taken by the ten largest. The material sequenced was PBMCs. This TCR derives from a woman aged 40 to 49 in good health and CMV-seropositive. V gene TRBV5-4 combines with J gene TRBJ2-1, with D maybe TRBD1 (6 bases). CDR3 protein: CASSLGGQGSGEQFF. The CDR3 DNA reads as TGTGCCAGCAGCTTGGGGGGGCAGGGGTCGGGTGAGCAGTTCTTC.